Below are 9 T cell receptor beta chains sequenced from a single sample in a study of OX40 agonist ivuxolimab in advanced cancers. Sequencing was performed with immunoSEQ multiplex PCR; in TCRdb, only in-frame clones are kept and a portion is missing. This table has approximately 67,000 clones, 80% to 85% appearing once. Sample: CD4+ or CD8+ T cells sorted from blood, taken in a trial of the OX40 agonist ivuxolimab. Source of these receptors: an adult with an advanced solid tumor such as melanoma, head and neck, liver or kidney cancer.

The rearrangement uses TRBV2 and TRBJ2-2; tentatively, D is TRBD1 or TRBD2 (7 bases each). Germline-derived CDR1 and CDR2 are SNHLY and FYNNEI. Trimming cost V 7 bases and J 4 bases, with 13 bases left between them. CDR3 size: 14 residues. The CDR3 loop reads CASTSGGVTGELFF. The CDR3 coding sequence is TGTGCCAGCACCTCAGGGGGGGTCACCGGGGAGCTGTTTTTT.

The J gene is TRBJ2-3, the V gene TRBV7-2; the match to TRBD2 covers 8 bases. The CDR3 consists of 15 residues. With 2 bases clipped from V and 4 bases from J, the junction kept 5 bases outside the gene matches. CDR1 is SGHTA and CDR2 is FQGNSA in the germline V gene. The DNA for the CDR3 is TGTGCCAGCAGCTTAACCGGGAGGGCCCCAGATACGCAGTATTTT. This gives the protein CASSLTGRAPDTQYF. Filled out from reference TRBV7-2 and TRBJ2-3, the complete variable domain reads GAGVSQSPSNKVTEKGKDVELRCDPISGHTALYWYRQSLGQGLEFLIYFQGNSAPDKSGLPSDRFSAERTGGSVSTLTIQRTQQEDSAVYLCASSLTGRAPDTQYFGPGTRLTVL.

V is TRBV27 and J is TRBJ1-1; the D gene is possibly TRBD1 (6 bases). The ends were cut back, 5 bases at V and 0 bases at J, with 13 bases in the middle. This CDR3 contains 15 residues. Germline V gene data show CDR1 as MNHEY and CDR2 as SMNVEV (reference sequence). The CDR3 here is CASSRQGTMNTEAFF. The CDR3 nucleotides read TGTGCCAGCAGTCGGCAGGGGACTATGAACACTGAAGCTTTCTTT.

The chain links TRBV5-1 to TRBJ2-2; 11 nucleotides line up with TRBD1. CDR1 SGHRS and CDR2 YFSETQ come from the germline V gene. Trimming removed 4 bases from V and 4 bases from J; junction bases left unmatched: 6. This CDR3 has 16 residues. This chain's CDR3 is CASSPTGTGGTGELFF. Here the CDR3 DNA reads TGCGCCAGCAGCCCCACTGGGACAGGGGGCACCGGGGAGCTGTTTTTT.

The V call is TRBV10-3, the J call TRBJ2-5; tentatively, D is TRBD2 (7 bases). CDR1 and CDR2 from the germline V gene are ENHRY and SYGVKD. The CDR3 loop spans 15 amino acids. With 2 bases removed from V and 1 base from J, the gap between germline ends came to 11 bases. Written as DNA, the CDR3 is TGTGCCATCAGTGAGGAGGGAGGGGGCCAAGAGACCCAGTACTTC. Translated, it gives CAISEEGGGQETQYF.

This clone is labeled medium-sized (0.01 to 0.1%). V usage is TRBV4-1 and J usage is TRBJ2-7; D is possibly TRBD2 (6 bases). This CDR3 is 14 amino acids long. V was shortened by 4 bases and J by 9 bases, with 19 bases between the two germline ends. Germline-derived CDR1 and CDR2 are MGHRA and YSYEKL. The CDR3 DNA reads TGCGCCAGCAGCCTTTCGAGCGGGCAGGCAAGGCAGTACTTC. It is translated as CASSLSSGQARQYF.

This chain joins TRBV11-3 and TRBJ2-5; D remains ambiguous. The J call may be faulty, since TRBJ2-7 better matches the DNA end. Germline values: CDR1 SGHNT, CDR2 YENEEA. The CDR3 covers 14 residues. The DNA of the CDR3 is TGTGCCAGCAGTTCAGACGGCAGTAACTACGAGCAGTACTTC. Encoded protein: CASSSDGSNYEQYF.

This clone was detected once. This chain joins TRBV5-1 and TRBJ2-1, with D perhaps TRBD2 (5 bases). There are 14 residues in the CDR3. The germline CDR1 and CDR2 sequences are SGHRS and YFSETQ. Trimming stripped 4 bases from V and 6 bases from J, with 14 bases between. CDR3 protein: CASSPQTSSNEQFF. As DNA, the CDR3 is TGCGCCAGCAGCCCGCAAACTAGTAGCAATGAGCAGTTCTTC.

This chain links TRBV19 with TRBJ1-5; 8 positions agree with TRBD1. V trimming: 3 bases; J trimming: 6 bases; junction bases outside the gene matches: 13. The CDR3 spans 17 residues. Germline values: CDR1 LNHDA, CDR2 SQIVND (reference sequence). The CDR3 loop reads CASSIRQGLARIQPQHF. The CDR3 bases are TGTGCCAGTAGTATTCGACAGGGGTTGGCGCGAATTCAGCCCCAGCATTTT.